These 17 T cell receptor beta chains came from one sample sequenced in a study of T-cell memory formation after mild COVID-19. One entry per CDR3 protein, called by TCRdb with MiXCR from the 5' RACE reads. The sample contains around 300,000 distinct CDR3 sequences, roughly 13% of which appear only once. Sequenced sample: PBMCs or a T cell subset sorted from them (not recorded which). The receptors were gathered from a man in his late teens or twenties who had mild COVID-19 (a few samples of this study predate the infection). Cell type and time point are not known.

This clonotype was seen ten or more times. The chain employs TRBV14 and TRBJ2-3; unclear D gene. V was pared by 4 bases and J by 6 bases, with 8 bases between. CDR1 is SGHDN, CDR2 FVKESK, per germline. The CDR3 length is 12 residues. The CDR3 spells CASSRFRDTQYF. In nucleotides, the CDR3 is TGTGCCAGCAGCCGGTTTCGGGATACGCAGTATTTT.

This clonotype showed up just a few times. The chain recombines TRBV18 with TRBJ1-1, with D maybe TRBD1 (6 bases). Germline-derived CDR1 and CDR2 are KGHSH and LQKENI. V was cut by 6 bases and J by 1 base, with 9 bases left in between. This CDR3 spans 13 amino acids. The CDR3, as DNA: TGTGCCAGCTCTCGACAGGAGAACACTGAAGCTTTCTTT. This gives the protein CASSRQENTEAFF.

The sample holds many counts of this clonotype. The chain has TRBV24-1 and TRBJ2-5; 8 bases line up with TRBD1. Germline V gene lookup returns CDR1 KGHDR and CDR2 SFDVKD. The CDR3 sequence is 13 residues long. V was clipped by 4 bases and J by 5 bases; unmatched bases: 2. Written as DNA, the CDR3 is TGTGCCACCAGTGAGAACAGGGGGGAGACCCAGTACTTC. Protein sequence: CATSENRGETQYF.

This clonotype was picked up a small number of times. The rearrangement uses TRBV5-1 and TRBJ2-1, with TRBD1 identical over 7 bases. The length of the CDR3 is 13 residues. V was pared by 4 bases and J by 9 bases, with 7 bases of the junction left unmatched. CDR1 and CDR2 (germline): SGHRS, YFSETQ. The CDR3 sequence: CASSPGTEAEQFF. CDR3 DNA sequence: TGCGCCAGCAGCCCCGGGACAGAAGCTGAGCAGTTCTTC.

V usage is TRBV7-2 and J usage is TRBJ2-3; 8 bases align to TRBD2. CDR1 and CDR2 (germline): SGHTA, FQGNSA. With 7 bases clipped from V and 2 bases from J, the junction kept 11 bases outside the gene matches. This CDR3 contains 16 residues. In DNA form, the CDR3 reads TGTGCCAGCACTAAGGCGAGCGGGGGTAACACAGATACGCAGTATTTT. Its translation: CASTKASGGNTDTQYF.

The chain has TRBV3-1 and TRBJ1-1; 7 bases line up with TRBD1. Germline values: CDR1 LGHDT, CDR2 YNNKEL (reference sequence). The CDR3 runs to 16 residues. J gave up 5 bases and V 4 bases, and 13 bases lay outside the gene matches. CDR3 bases: TGTGCCAGCAGCCCAGTAACAGGGGCGCCAGGGACTGAAGCTTTCTTT. Translating gives CASSPVTGAPGTEAFF.

This clonotype has only a few counts. The chain employs TRBV12-3 or TRBV12-4 and TRBJ1-1; D may be TRBD1 (5 bases). Trimming left V 4 bases short and J 6 bases short, with 18 bases between. The length of the CDR3 is 15 residues. CDR3 nucleotides: TGTGCCAGCAGTTCCCCCCGCAGGGTGATAGCTGAAGCTTTCTTT. It encodes CASSSPRRVIAEAFF.

This clonotype has ten or more counts. The junction differs from germline at one of its ends, possibly a read error. The gene calls are TRBV5-1 and TRBJ1-5, with D hard to call. The CDR3 has 15 residues. Germline loops: CDR1 SGHRS, CDR2 YFSETQ. The CDR3 coding sequence is TGTGCCAGCAGTCCGACGGGGTATAGCAATCAGCCCCAGCATTTT. Translating it yields CASSPTGYSNQPQHF.

In its sample, this clonotype was seen a few times. The chain combines TRBV7-3 with TRBJ2-2; possible D gene TRBD1, 6 bases. The CDR3 covers 17 residues. The V end was cut by 4 bases, the J end by 4 bases, with 19 bases between. Germline V CDR1 and CDR2: SGHTA, FQGTGA. In DNA, the CDR3 is TGTGCCAGCAGCTCCAGCCGGGGCCTCAGGGGCACCGGGGAGCTGTTTTTT. Its protein product is CASSSSRGLRGTGELFF.

There are a few counts of this clonotype. V is TRBV4-1 and J is TRBJ1-4; the D gene is possibly TRBD1 (5 bases). Per the germline V gene, CDR1 is MGHRA and CDR2 is YSYEKL. The CDR3 spans 15 residues. V was trimmed by 4 bases and J by 6 bases, leaving 15 bases between them. The CDR3 sequence is CASSPPGQGYEKLFF. CDR3 nucleotides: TGCGCCAGCAGCCCGCCGGGCCAGGGATATGAAAAACTGTTTTTT.

This clonotype was counted at least ten times. The rearrangement uses TRBV12-3 or TRBV12-4 and TRBJ2-3, with TRBD2 matching 11 bases. The CDR3 loop spans 16 amino acids. The V and J ends lost 4 bases and 2 bases, in that order; junction bases with no gene match: 5. In DNA, the CDR3 is TGTGCCAGCAGTTCTTTAGCGGGGGGGCCCACAGATACGCAGTATTTT. This sequence encodes CASSSLAGGPTDTQYF.

There are a few counts of this clonotype. The chain carries TRBV6-2 or TRBV6-3 and TRBJ2-3, with no clear D. CDR3 length: 11 amino acids. Trimming removed 7 bases from V and 5 bases from J, with 7 bases in between. Germline V gene data show CDR1 as MNHEY and CDR2 as SVGEGT. The CDR3 sequence: CASINGDTQYF. The CDR3 bases are TGTGCCAGCATCAACGGAGATACGCAGTATTTT.

This clonotype has at least ten counts. The CDR3: CASSHSKDSNTGELFF. The CDR3 DNA is TGCGCCAGCAGCCATAGCAAGGACAGCAACACCGGGGAGCTGTTTTTT. The rearrangement uses TRBV4-1 and TRBJ2-2, with D tentatively TRBD1 (6 bases). Trimming left V 3 bases short and J 2 bases short, with 13 bases between. The germline V gene has CDR1 MGHRA and CDR2 YSYEKL. The CDR3 runs to 16 residues.

This clonotype has more than one count but fewer than ten. The chain uses TRBV6-6 and TRBJ2-7; D remains unclear. This CDR3 has 14 amino acids. V was clipped by 7 bases and J by 3 bases, with 16 bases between them. Germline loops: CDR1 MNHNY, CDR2 SVGAGI (reference sequence). The CDR3 here is CASTPARLHYEQYF. For the CDR3, the DNA is TGTGCCAGCACCCCGGCTAGGCTACACTACGAGCAGTACTTC.

The J gene is TRBJ2-7, the V gene TRBV6-5; 7 positions agree with TRBD1. Trimming cost V 6 bases and J 0 bases; bases outside gene matches: 2. This CDR3 is built from 13 residues. The germline V gene has CDR1 MNHEY and CDR2 SVGAGI. CDR3 sequence (DNA): TGTGCCAGCAGGTGGGACAGCTCCTACGAGCAGTACTTC. It translates to CASRWDSSYEQYF.

V gene TRBV6-1 combines with J gene TRBJ1-4; D gene unclear. The V gene lost 1 base and the J gene lost 10 bases, with 4 bases spanning the gap. The CDR3 sequence is 11 residues long. In germline, CDR1 is MNHNS, CDR2 SASEGT. The CDR3 protein is CASSEVGKLFF. CDR3 in DNA: TGTGCCAGCAGTGAAGTCGGAAAACTGTTTTTT.

This clonotype was recorded a few times. The J gene is TRBJ2-1, the V gene TRBV20-1; no clear D gene. Trimming took off 5 bases at V and 10 bases at J, with 15 bases between the two ends. Germline V gene sequence: CDR1 DFQATT, CDR2 SNEGSKA (reference sequence). This CDR3 comprises 12 residues. CDR3 protein: CSAGKGQEEQFF. The CDR3 region has the DNA TGCAGTGCTGGCAAGGGCCAGGAAGAGCAGTTCTTC.